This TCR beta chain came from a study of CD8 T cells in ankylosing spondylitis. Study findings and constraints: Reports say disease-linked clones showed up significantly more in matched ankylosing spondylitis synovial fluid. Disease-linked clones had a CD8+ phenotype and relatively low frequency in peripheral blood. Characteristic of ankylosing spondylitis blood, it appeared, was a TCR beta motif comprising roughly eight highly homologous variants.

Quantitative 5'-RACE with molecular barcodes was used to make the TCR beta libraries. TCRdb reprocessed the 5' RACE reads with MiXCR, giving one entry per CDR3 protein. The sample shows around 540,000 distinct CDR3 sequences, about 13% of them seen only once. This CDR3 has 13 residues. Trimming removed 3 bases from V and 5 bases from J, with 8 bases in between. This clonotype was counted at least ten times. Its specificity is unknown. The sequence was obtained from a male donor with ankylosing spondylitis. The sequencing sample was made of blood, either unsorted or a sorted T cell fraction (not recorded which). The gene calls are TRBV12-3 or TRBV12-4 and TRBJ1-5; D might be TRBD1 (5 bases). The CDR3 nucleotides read TGTGCCAGCAGTTTCGAAGGGGATCAGCCCCAGCATTTT. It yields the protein CASSFEGDQPQHF.